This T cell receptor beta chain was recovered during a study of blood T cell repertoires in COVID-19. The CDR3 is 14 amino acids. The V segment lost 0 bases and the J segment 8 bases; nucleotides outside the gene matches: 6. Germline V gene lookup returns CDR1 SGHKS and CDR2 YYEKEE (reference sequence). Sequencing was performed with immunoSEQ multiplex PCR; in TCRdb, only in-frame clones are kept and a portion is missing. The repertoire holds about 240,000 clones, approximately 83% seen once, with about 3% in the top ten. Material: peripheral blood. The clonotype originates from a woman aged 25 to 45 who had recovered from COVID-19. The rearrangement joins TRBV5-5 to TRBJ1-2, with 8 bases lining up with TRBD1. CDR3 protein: CASSLGVTGGGYTF. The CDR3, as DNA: TGTGCCAGCAGCTTGGGTGTCACAGGGGGAGGCTACACCTTC.